The 20 T cell receptor beta chains listed next were all sequenced from one sample in a study of T cell repertoires in cytomegalovirus infection. Antigen specificity for these receptors is unknown. TCRdb processed the reads anew with MiXCR; each CDR3 protein has one entry. The sample has roughly 570,000 distinct CDR3 sequences, 40% seen once; the top ten hold more than 40%. This material consisted of cultured PBMCs, taken from culture after CMV antigen stimulation. The origin of the receptors is a human donor in good health (CMV status not recorded). Some clones in this sample may be carry-over from other donors' samples.

Written as DNA, the CDR3 is TGTGCCATCAGTGAGTCGGGGTTGGGGGACACTGAAGCTTTCTTT. Protein sequence: CAISESGLGDTEAFF. This chain connects TRBV10-3 to TRBJ1-1, with D perhaps matching TRBD1 (5 bases). The germline CDR1 and CDR2 sequences are ENHRY and SYGVKD. V shed 0 bases and J shed 3 bases, with 11 bases lying between them. This CDR3 is built from 15 residues.

The chain has TRBV12-3 or TRBV12-4 and TRBJ1-1; D call uncertain. V shed 3 bases and J shed 3 bases, with 11 bases lying between them. The CDR3 is made up of 14 amino acids. The CDR3 sequence: CASSLLPEYTEAFF. In nucleotides, the CDR3 is TGTGCCAGCAGTTTGCTACCCGAGTACACTGAAGCTTTCTTT.

The V gene is TRBV7-2, the J gene TRBJ2-7; 13 nucleotides line up with TRBD2. The CDR3 extends over 15 amino acids. Trimming removed 5 bases from V and 2 bases from J; junction bases left unmatched: 3. The germline CDR1 and CDR2 sequences are SGHTA and FQGNSA. CDR3 bases: TGTGCCAGCAGCATCGGACTAGCGGGGGCCTACGAGCAGTACTTC. Translated, it gives CASSIGLAGAYEQYF. Variable domain in full (rest from reference TRBV7-2 and TRBJ2-7): GAGVSQSPSNKVTEKGKDVELRCDPISGHTALYWYRQSLGQGLEFLIYFQGNSAPDKSGLPSDRFSAERTGGSVSTLTIQRTQQEDSAVYLCASSIGLAGAYEQYFGPGTRLTVT.

This clonotype was detected only a few times. The chain recombines TRBV7-6 with TRBJ2-5; D assignment may be TRBD1 or TRBD2 (5 bases each). The CDR3 runs 13 residues. In germline, CDR1 is SGHVS, CDR2 FNYEAQ. Trimming stripped 5 bases from V and 5 bases from J, with 12 bases between. In DNA, the CDR3 is TGTGCCAGCAGCCCAAATGGGGGTGAGACCCAGTACTTC. Translation gives CASSPNGGETQYF.

This sequence joins TRBV5-1 and TRBJ2-7; either TRBD1 or TRBD2 may fit D (6 bases each). V shed 1 base and J shed 3 bases, with 17 bases lying between them. Germline lookup yields CDR1 SGHRS and CDR2 YFSETQ. This CDR3 region has 16 residues. Here the CDR3 DNA reads TGCGCCAGCAGCTTGTCCACCTCCGGGGGCCACTACGAGCAGTACTTC. It codes for CASSLSTSGGHYEQYF.

The chain has TRBV10-3 and TRBJ2-3, with D possibly matching TRBD1 (6 bases). Trimming cost V 5 bases and J 7 bases, with 16 bases left between them. CDR3 length: 14 residues. The V gene's germline CDR1 is ENHRY and CDR2 SYGVKD. The CDR3: CAISPDRTVNTQYF. CDR3 in DNA: TGTGCCATCAGTCCTGACAGGACCGTAAATACGCAGTATTTT.

The chain recombines TRBV7-8 with TRBJ2-1; 9 bases match TRBD2. Trimming cost V 1 base and J 12 bases; bases outside gene matches: 1. This CDR3 contains 12 residues. Germline V lookup: CDR1 SGHVS, CDR2 FQNEAQ. CDR3 in amino acids: CASSLGTSAQFF. As DNA, the CDR3 is TGTGCCAGCAGCTTAGGGACTAGCGCGCAGTTCTTC.

The sample holds a few counts of this clonotype. This chain connects TRBV2 to TRBJ1-5; TRBD1 matches 7 bases. The germline V gene encodes CDR1 SNHLY and CDR2 FYNNEI. V was pared by 5 bases and J by 4 bases, with 5 bases of the junction left unmatched. The CDR3 loop spans 14 amino acids. The CDR3 bases are TGTGCCAGCAGTCTACAGGGGACTAATCAGCCCCAGCATTTT. This codes for CASSLQGTNQPQHF.

CDR3 in DNA: TGTGCCAGCAGTTTAGCTGTAGCGGGCAACTCCTACAATGAGCAGTTCTTC. Translated, it gives CASSLAVAGNSYNEQFF. The rearrangement joins TRBV12-3 or TRBV12-4 to TRBJ2-1, with TRBD2 matching over 7 bases. The V gene end was trimmed by 0 bases and the J gene end by 0 bases; junction bases not matched to a gene: 5. The CDR3 has 17 amino acids.

V usage is TRBV7-2 and J usage is TRBJ1-5; D unclear. The V and J ends lost 4 bases and 3 bases respectively, with 7 bases between them. This CDR3 has 13 amino acids. Germline CDR1 SGHTA, CDR2 FQGNSA. The CDR3 loop is CASSWILNQPQHF. The CDR3 DNA reads as TGTGCCAGCAGCTGGATTCTCAATCAGCCCCAGCATTTT.

The sample holds a few counts of this clonotype. The rearrangement joins TRBV28 to TRBJ1-5, with a tentative D call TRBD1 (5 bases). Trimming took 6 bases from V and 3 from J, leaving 9 bases between them. The CDR3 extends over 13 amino acids. Germline CDR1 MDHEN, CDR2 SYDVKM. The CDR3 DNA reads TGTGCCAGCAGGAAGGGGTTCAATCAGCCCCAGCATTTT. Protein sequence: CASRKGFNQPQHF.

The chain joins TRBV27 to TRBJ1-4, with 7 bases aligning to TRBD1. After removal of 3 bases from V and 3 bases from J, the junction contained 10 bases not matched to a gene. The germline gives CDR1 MNHEY, CDR2 SMNVEV (reference sequence). This CDR3 spans 17 amino acids. The CDR3 spells CASSFLGQGVSNEKLFF. CDR3 bases: TGTGCCAGCAGTTTCCTCGGCCAGGGGGTATCTAATGAAAAACTGTTTTTT.

The chain links TRBV5-4 to TRBJ1-4; tentatively, D is TRBD1 (6 bases). This CDR3 comprises 13 residues. Trimming took 7 bases from V and 6 from J, leaving 13 bases between them. Germline CDR1 is SGHNT and CDR2 is YYREEE (reference sequence). CDR3 loop: CASQSRQDEKLFF. The CDR3 DNA follows: TGTGCCAGCCAATCTAGACAGGATGAAAAACTGTTTTTT.

This clonotype has ten or more counts. The genes are TRBV7-2 and TRBJ2-3; 8 bases line up with TRBD2. The CDR3 has 14 amino acids. Germline CDR1 and CDR2: SGHTA and FQGNSA. J lost 3 bases, V lost 5 bases, and 4 bases had no gene match. The CDR3 loop reads CASSRGLATDTQYF. CDR3 in DNA: TGTGCCAGCAGCCGCGGACTAGCAACAGATACGCAGTATTTT.

The chain employs TRBV18 and TRBJ2-7; D is possibly TRBD2 (5 bases). Trimming took 0 bases from V and 5 from J, leaving 14 bases between them. In germline, CDR1 is KGHSH, CDR2 LQKENI. This CDR3 is built from 15 residues. The CDR3 DNA follows: TGTGCCAGCTCACCACCGGGTCAGCGGCGCGACGAGCAGTACTTC. Translated, it gives CASSPPGQRRDEQYF. Variable domain in full (rest from reference TRBV18 and TRBJ2-7): NAGVMQNPRHLVRRRGQEARLRCSPMKGHSHVYWYRQLPEEGLKFMVYLQKENIIDESGMPKERFSAEFPKEGPSILRIQQVVRGDSAAYFCASSPPGQRRDEQYFGPGTRLTVT.

The rearrangement links TRBV7-2 to TRBJ1-4; D not certain. The CDR3 is 15 residues long. Germline CDR1 SGHTA, CDR2 FQGNSA. With 1 base removed from V and 0 bases from J, the gap between germline ends came to 6 bases. CDR3 region: CASSLGGSTNEKLFF. In DNA form, the CDR3 reads TGTGCCAGCAGCTTAGGCGGCTCAACTAATGAAAAACTGTTTTTT.

V gene TRBV7-2 combines with J gene TRBJ2-7; 7 bases align to TRBD2. CDR3 length: 14 residues. The V gene end was trimmed by 5 bases and the J gene end by 6 bases; junction bases not matched to a gene: 10. Germline V gene lookup returns CDR1 SGHTA and CDR2 FQGNSA. The CDR3 reads CASSRSPGGLEQYF. The DNA for the CDR3 is TGTGCCAGCAGCAGATCCCCGGGGGGACTCGAGCAGTACTTC.

The J gene is TRBJ2-7, the V gene TRBV19, with a weak D call TRBD1 (6 bases). The CDR3 consists of 14 residues. CDR1 and CDR2 from the germline V gene are LNHDA and SQIVND (reference sequence). V was shortened by 7 bases and J by 4 bases, with 17 bases between the two germline ends. CDR3 coding DNA: TGTGCCAGTACCTCCCTTGACAGGCCATACGAGCAGTACTTC. The encoded protein is CASTSLDRPYEQYF.

The V and J genes are TRBV2 and TRBJ2-3, with 8 bases identical to TRBD1. Germline loops: CDR1 SNHLY, CDR2 FYNNEI. V shed 2 bases, J shed 2 bases, and the junction held 6 bases outside the gene matches. This CDR3 contains 16 residues. This CDR3 reads CASSEQGTGLTDTQYF. The CDR3 bases are TGTGCCAGCAGTGAACAGGGGACAGGTCTCACAGATACGCAGTATTTT.

CDR3 nucleotides: TGTGCCAGCAGACCGGGTGGAGGGATGTATGGCTACACCTTC. Protein sequence: CASRPGGGMYGYTF. The chain has TRBV7-2 and TRBJ1-2; D not resolved. CDR1 is SGHTA, CDR2 FQGNSA, per germline. V lost 6 bases and J 5 bases, leaving 16 bases between the germline ends. The CDR3 length is 14 residues.